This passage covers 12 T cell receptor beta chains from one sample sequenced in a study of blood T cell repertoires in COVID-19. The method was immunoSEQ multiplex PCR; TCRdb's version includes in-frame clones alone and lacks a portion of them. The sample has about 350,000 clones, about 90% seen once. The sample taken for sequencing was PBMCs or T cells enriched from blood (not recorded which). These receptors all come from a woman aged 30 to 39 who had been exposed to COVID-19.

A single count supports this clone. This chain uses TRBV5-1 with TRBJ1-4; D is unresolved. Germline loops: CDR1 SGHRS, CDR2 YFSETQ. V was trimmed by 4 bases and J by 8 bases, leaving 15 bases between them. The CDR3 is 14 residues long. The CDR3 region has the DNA TGCGCCAGCAGCCACCTCGACAACGTCGAAAAACTGTTTTTT. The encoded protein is CASSHLDNVEKLFF. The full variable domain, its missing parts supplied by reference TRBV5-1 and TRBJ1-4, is KAGVTQTPRYLIKTRGQQVTLSCSPISGHRSVSWYQQTPGQGLQFLFEYFSETQRNKGNFPGRFSGRQFSNSRSEMNVSTLELGDSALYLCASSHLDNVEKLFFGSGTQLSVL.

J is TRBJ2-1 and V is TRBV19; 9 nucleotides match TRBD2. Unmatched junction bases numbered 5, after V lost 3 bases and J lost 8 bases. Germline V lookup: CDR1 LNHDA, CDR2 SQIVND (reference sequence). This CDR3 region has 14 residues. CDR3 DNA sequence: TGTGCCAGTAGTATCAGCGGGAGGATTTATGAGCAGTTCTTC. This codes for CASSISGRIYEQFF.

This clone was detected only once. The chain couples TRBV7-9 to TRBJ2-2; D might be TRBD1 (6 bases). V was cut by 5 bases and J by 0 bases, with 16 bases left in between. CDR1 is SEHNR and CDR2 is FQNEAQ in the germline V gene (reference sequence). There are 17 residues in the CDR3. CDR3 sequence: CASSELKDRTNTGELFF. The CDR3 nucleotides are TGTGCCAGCAGCGAATTAAAGGACAGAACGAACACCGGGGAGCTGTTTTTT.

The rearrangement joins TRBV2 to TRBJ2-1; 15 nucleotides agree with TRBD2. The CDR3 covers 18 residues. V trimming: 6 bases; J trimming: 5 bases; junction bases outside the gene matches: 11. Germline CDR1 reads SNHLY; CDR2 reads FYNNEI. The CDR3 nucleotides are TGTGCCAGCAGCCTACGGGGGACTAGCGGGAGGACCCACAATGAGCAGTTCTTC. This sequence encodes CASSLRGTSGRTHNEQFF.

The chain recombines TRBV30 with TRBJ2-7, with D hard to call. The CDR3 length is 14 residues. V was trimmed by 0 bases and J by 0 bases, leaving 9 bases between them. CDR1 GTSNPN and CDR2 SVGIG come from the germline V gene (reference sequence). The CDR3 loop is CAWSVPYSSYEQYF. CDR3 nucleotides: TGTGCCTGGAGTGTTCCCTACTCCTCCTACGAGCAGTACTTC.

The chain's CDR3 is CASSLDRGLEGYTF. For the CDR3, the DNA is TGTGCCAGCAGCTTGGACAGGGGGCTGGAAGGCTACACCTTC. The genes are TRBV7-9 and TRBJ1-2, with TRBD1 matching over 11 bases. With 3 bases clipped from V and 8 bases from J, the junction kept 5 bases outside the gene matches. This CDR3 contains 14 residues. Germline CDR1 SEHNR, CDR2 FQNEAQ (reference sequence).

The CDR3 spells CASGSLGQANSPLHF. The CDR3, as DNA: TGTGCTAGTGGTTCCCTCGGACAGGCTAATTCACCCCTCCACTTT. The chain has TRBV12-5 and TRBJ1-6; 7 nucleotides agree with TRBD1. There are 15 residues in the CDR3. CDR1 is LGHNT, CDR2 FRNRAP, per germline. The V and J ends lost 4 bases and 6 bases, in that order; junction bases with no gene match: 6.

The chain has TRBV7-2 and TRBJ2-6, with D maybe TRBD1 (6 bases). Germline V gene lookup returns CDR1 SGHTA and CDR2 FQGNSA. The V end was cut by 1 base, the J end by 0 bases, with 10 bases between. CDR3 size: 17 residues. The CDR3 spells CASSLGRGHSGANVLTF. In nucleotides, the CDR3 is TGTGCCAGCAGCTTAGGCAGGGGCCACTCTGGGGCCAACGTCCTGACTTTC. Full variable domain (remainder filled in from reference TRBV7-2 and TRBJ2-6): GAGVSQSPSNKVTEKGKDVELRCDPISGHTALYWYRQSLGQGLEFLIYFQGNSAPDKSGLPSDRFSAERTGGSVSTLTIQRTQQEDSAVYLCASSLGRGHSGANVLTFGAGSRLTVL.

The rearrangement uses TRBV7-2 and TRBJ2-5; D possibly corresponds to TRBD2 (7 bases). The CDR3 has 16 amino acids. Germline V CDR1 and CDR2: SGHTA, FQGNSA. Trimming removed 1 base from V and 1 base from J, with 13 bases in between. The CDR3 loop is CASSLVAGALQETQYF. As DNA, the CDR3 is TGTGCCAGCAGCTTAGTTGCGGGGGCCCTCCAAGAGACCCAGTACTTC.

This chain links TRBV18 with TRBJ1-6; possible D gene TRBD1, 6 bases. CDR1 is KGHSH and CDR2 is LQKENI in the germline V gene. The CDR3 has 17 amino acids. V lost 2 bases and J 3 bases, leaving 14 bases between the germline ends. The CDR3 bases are TGTGCCAGCTCACCAACTAGACAGGAAAACTATAATTCACCCCTCCACTTT. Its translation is CASSPTRQENYNSPLHF.

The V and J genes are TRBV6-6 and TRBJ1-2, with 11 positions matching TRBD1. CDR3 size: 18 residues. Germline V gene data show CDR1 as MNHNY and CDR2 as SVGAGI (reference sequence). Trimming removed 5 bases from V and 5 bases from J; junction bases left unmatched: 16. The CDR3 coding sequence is TGTGCCAGCAGTCATACGCCCTCCCGGGACAGGGGGAGGTATGGCTACACCTTC. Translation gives CASSHTPSRDRGRYGYTF.

The CDR3 region has the DNA TGTGCCACCAGGCAGACAGGGTCTTCACCCCTCCACTTT. Protein product: CATRQTGSSPLHF. This chain joins TRBV15 and TRBJ1-6, with 7 positions matching TRBD1. The CDR3 is made up of 13 amino acids. Germline CDR1 is LNHNV and CDR2 is YYDKDF (reference sequence). After removal of 6 bases from V and 9 bases from J, the junction contained 5 bases not matched to a gene.